This T cell receptor (beta chain) was identified during a study of post-analysis software for immune sequencing data (dated by TCRdb to about 2015). General notes on the study: The recorded disease courses included relapsing-remitting, secondary progressive and progressive-relapsing multiple sclerosis, and some patients had no subtype annotation. A subset of samples was prepared in parallel using single-end sample barcoding, then pooled and co-amplified after Illumina adapter ligation. The multiple sclerosis patient repertoires were compared with roughly twelve previously published healthy control repertoires from donors aged about 6 to 26 years. The paper as a whole reports these results and caveats: Direct clustering with F measure revealed strong co-clustering of samples prepared in the same batch, which led to a batch-effect correction. The multiple sclerosis patient group was slightly younger than the control group. A handful of TRBV segments, including TRBV5-6, TRBV5-1 and TRBV20-1, were significantly more frequent in patients than controls. Compared with controls, multiple sclerosis patients had significantly lower normalized Chao1 diversity, a finding suggesting substantial peripheral T-cell clonal expansion.

The library was obtained by PCR. Reads for this sample came from an Illumina HiSeq 2500. Unique molecular identifiers were incorporated into TCR beta cDNA libraries to reduce PCR and sequencing biases. Per 1 to 10 million input T cells, roughly 0.5 million cDNA molecules were obtained, such that each molecule approximated one T cell. Patient libraries were prepared and sequenced with the same protocol used for the earlier healthy control dataset. Samples belonging to the same batch were prepared together, multiplexed and sequenced on a shared HiSeq lane. On the authors' methods: MIGEC handled the raw barcoded reads, throwing out single-read molecular identifier groups before consensus assembly and CDR3 extraction. VDJtools was used for post-analysis of the clonotype tables, with diversity normalized by down-sampling every dataset to the smallest sample size. Repertoire overlap clustering matched CDR3 amino acid but not nucleotide sequences to correct batch-related cross-sample contamination. TCRdb trimmed the raw reads at Q25, called clones with MiXCR and kept productive beta chains. Each CDR3 protein appears once, grouped with its most common genes and DNA. The V and J calls, along with clone size, are taken from TCRdb and not from the paper's own processing. Counted in this sample were approximately 630,000 distinct CDR3 sequences; 59% of them appeared once. 10% to 12% of the sample belongs to the ten largest clones.

TCR beta repertoires were profiled from peripheral blood of about a dozen young patients with multiple sclerosis to demonstrate the VDJtools post-analysis software. The multiple sclerosis patients were children and adolescents ranging in age from roughly 6 to 15 years. Turning to this clonotype: This receptor's antigen is unknown. There are no base qualities to consult, and no much larger clone falls within one base.

The germline V gene provides CDR1 SQVTM and CDR2 ANQGSEA. Between the V and J ends, shortened by 1 base and 1 base respectively, the junction contains 9 bases. Spanning cysteine to phenylalanine, the CDR3 consists of 14 amino acids. The only DNA kept is the CDR3, 42 bases in frame from the first base. The source of this sequence is a girl aged 2-10 years with multiple sclerosis. Recombination linked TRBV29-1 to TRBJ2-3, and the D gene may be TRBD1, 5 bases matching. Sequencing was done on a sample of blood. Here the CDR3 is given as CSVEGGFGTDTQYF. Here is the DNA: TGCAGCGTTGAAGGGGGCTTTGGCACAGATACGCAGTATTTT.